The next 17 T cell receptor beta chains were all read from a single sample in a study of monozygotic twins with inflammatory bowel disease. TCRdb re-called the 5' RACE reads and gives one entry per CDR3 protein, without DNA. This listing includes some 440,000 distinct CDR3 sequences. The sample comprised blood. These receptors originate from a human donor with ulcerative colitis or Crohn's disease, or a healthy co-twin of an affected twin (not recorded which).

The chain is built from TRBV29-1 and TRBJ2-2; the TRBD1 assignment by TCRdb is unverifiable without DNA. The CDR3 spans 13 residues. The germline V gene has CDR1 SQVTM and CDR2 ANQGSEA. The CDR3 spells CSVEAGGTRELFF.

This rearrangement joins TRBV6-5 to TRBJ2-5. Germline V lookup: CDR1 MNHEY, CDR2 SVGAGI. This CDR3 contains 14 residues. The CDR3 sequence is CASSYLVQRETQYF.

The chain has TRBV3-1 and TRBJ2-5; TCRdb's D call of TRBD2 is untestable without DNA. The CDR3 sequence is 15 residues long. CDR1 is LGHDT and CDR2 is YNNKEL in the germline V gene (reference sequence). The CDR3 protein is CASSRRRDFQETQYF.

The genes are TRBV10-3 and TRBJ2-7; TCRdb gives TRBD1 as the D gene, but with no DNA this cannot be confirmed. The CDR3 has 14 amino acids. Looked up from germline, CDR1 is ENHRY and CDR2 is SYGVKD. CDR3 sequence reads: CAIRTGQGSYEQYF.

The chain's CDR3 is CAISGLAGEGNEQFF. This chain joins TRBV10-3 and TRBJ2-1; TCRdb names TRBD2, which stays unverified in the absence of DNA. The CDR3 runs to 15 residues. CDR1 and CDR2 (germline): ENHRY, SYGVKD.

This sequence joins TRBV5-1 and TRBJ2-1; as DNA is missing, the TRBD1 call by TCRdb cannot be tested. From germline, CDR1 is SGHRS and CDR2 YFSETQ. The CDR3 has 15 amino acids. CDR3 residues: CASSLGAGSFNEQFF.

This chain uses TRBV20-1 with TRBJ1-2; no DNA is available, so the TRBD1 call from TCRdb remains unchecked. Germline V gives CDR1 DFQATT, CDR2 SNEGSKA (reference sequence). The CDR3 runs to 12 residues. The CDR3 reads CSATGQGYGYTF.

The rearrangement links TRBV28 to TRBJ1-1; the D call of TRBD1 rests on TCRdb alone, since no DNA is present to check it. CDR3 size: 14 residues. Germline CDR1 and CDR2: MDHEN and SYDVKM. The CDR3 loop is CASRAQGDRPEAFF. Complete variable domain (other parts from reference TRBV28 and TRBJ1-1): DVKVTQSSRYLVKRTGEKVFLECVQDMDHENMFWYRQDPGLGLRLIYFSYDVKMKEKGDIPEGYSVSREKKERFSLILESASTNQTSMYLCASRAQGDRPEAFFGQGTRLTVV.

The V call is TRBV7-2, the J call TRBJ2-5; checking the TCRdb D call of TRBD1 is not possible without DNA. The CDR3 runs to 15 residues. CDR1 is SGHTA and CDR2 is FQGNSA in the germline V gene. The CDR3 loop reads CASGGGGGRQETQYF.

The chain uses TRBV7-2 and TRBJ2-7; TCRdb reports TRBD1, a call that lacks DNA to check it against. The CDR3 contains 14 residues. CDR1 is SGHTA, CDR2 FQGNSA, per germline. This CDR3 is CASSLRGVAHEQYF. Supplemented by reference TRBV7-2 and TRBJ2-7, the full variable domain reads GAGVSQSPSNKVTEKGKDVELRCDPISGHTALYWYRQSLGQGLEFLIYFQGNSAPDKSGLPSDRFSAERTGGSVSTLTIQRTQQEDSAVYLCASSLRGVAHEQYFGPGTRLTVT.

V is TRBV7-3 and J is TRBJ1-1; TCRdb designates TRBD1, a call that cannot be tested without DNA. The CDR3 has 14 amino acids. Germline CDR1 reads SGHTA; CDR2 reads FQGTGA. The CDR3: CASSPRDVDTEAFF.

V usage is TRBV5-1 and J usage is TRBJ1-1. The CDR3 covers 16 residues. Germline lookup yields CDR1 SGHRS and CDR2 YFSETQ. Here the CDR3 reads CASSLAGRSADTEAFF. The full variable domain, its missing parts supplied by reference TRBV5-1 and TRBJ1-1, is KAGVTQTPRYLIKTRGQQVTLSCSPISGHRSVSWYQQTPGQGLQFLFEYFSETQRNKGNFPGRFSGRQFSNSRSEMNVSTLELGDSALYLCASSLAGRSADTEAFFGQGTRLTVV.

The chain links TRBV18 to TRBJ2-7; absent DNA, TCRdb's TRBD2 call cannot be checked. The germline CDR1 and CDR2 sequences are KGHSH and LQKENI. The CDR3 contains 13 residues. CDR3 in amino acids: CASSISGAYEQYF.

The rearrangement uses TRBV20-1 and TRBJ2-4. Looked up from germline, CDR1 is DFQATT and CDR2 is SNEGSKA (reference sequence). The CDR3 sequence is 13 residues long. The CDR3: CSATTLAKNIQYF.

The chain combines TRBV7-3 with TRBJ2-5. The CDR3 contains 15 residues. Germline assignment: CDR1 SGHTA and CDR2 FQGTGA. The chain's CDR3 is CASSSPFPSQETQYF.

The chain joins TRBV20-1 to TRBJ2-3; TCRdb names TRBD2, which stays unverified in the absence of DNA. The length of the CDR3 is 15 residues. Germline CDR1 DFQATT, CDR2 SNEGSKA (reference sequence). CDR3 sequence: CSAREGGRSGDTQYF.

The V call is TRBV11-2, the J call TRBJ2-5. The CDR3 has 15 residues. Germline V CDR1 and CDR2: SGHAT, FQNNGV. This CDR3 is CASSLIVSGQETQYF.